This T cell receptor (beta chain) derives from a study of shared T cell receptors in the human thymus. In this sample, this clone turned up a few times. Sequencing was performed with immunoSEQ multiplex PCR; in TCRdb, only in-frame clones are kept and a portion is missing. The repertoire includes about 540,000 clones, about 80% of them detected once, and around 0.013% sits in the top ten. The sample was also reused in another study, on human thymus T cells. From that second work: The sample donors, healthy Finnish infants, were having corrective surgery for congenital heart defects. Gene usage for V and J segments appeared biased in thymic and blood repertoires. The related literature has documented a marked overlap of thymic repertoires among unrelated individuals.

The sample consisted of thymocytes. This receptor was obtained from a boy younger than two with a congenital heart defect.

In DNA, the CDR3 is TGCGCCAGCAGCCAAGACCAGGGCCATTCAGCTTTCTTT. Protein sequence: CASSQDQGHSAFF. This sequence joins TRBV4-3 and TRBJ1-1; D perhaps matches TRBD1 (5 bases). The CDR3 has 13 residues. V lost 0 bases and J lost 10, with 12 bases in between. Germline V gives CDR1 LGHNA, CDR2 YSLEER.